This record concerns one T cell receptor (beta chain) sequence. The antigen remains undetermined. V lost 3 bases to trimming and J lost 1 base, with 13 bases between them. From germline, CDR1 is SGDLS and CDR2 YYNGEE. CDR3 length: 15 amino acids. The data are from a study of cytomegalovirus exposure and HLA in healthy donors. Whole-study findings and limits: Per a prior analysis, the majority of TCR beta V segments were productive roughly 87% or roughly 30% of the time. Sequencing likely produced, as an artifact, a cluster of highly shared sequence variants.

PCR employed 60 Vbeta and 13 Jbeta primers. TCRdb's copy holds only in-frame clones and misses some; the assay was immunoSEQ multiplex PCR. This sample has about 130,000 clones, with roughly four fifths found just once. The TCR was taken from a young man in good health and CMV-seronegative. The source material was PBMCs. V usage is TRBV9 and J usage is TRBJ2-5, with unresolved D. The CDR3 DNA reads as TGTGCCAGCAGCGCGCAAGACTCGACCCAAGAGACCCAGTACTTC. Translation gives CASSAQDSTQETQYF.